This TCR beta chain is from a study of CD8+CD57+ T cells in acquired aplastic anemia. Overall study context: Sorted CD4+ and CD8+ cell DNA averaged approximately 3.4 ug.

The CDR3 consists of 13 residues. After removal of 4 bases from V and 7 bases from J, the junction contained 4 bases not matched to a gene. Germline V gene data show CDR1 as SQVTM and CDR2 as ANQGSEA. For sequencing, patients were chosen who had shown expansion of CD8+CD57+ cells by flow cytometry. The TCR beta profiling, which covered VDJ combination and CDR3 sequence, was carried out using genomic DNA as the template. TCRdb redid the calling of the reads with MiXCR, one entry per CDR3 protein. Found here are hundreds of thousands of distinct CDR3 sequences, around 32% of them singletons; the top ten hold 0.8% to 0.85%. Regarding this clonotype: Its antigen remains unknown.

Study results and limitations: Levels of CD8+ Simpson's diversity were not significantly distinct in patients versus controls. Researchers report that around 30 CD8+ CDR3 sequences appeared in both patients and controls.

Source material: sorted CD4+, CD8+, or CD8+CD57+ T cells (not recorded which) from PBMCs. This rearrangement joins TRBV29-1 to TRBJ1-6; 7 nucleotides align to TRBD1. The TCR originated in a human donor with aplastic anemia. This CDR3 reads CSVGDSQNSPLHF. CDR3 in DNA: TGCAGCGTTGGGGACAGCCAAAATTCACCCCTCCACTTT.